The subject of this entry is one T cell receptor (beta chain). The entry originates in a study of blood T cells in healthy people across ages. The authors ran a second PCR of 7 to 11 cycles using a sample-barcoded 5' primer and a J-beta primer mix. TCRdb independently ran MiXCR on the 5' RACE reads; one entry per CDR3 protein. The top ten hold 30% of the sample, which has hundreds of thousands of distinct CDR3 sequences, roughly two fifths seen once. Each sample used at least 6 million PBMCs. The length of the CDR3 is 15 residues. Germline loops: CDR1 SGHTA, CDR2 FQGTGA. V gave up 4 bases and J gave up 2 bases; unmatched junction bases: 6.

The chain carries TRBV7-3 and TRBJ2-3; 7 nucleotides line up with TRBD2. Sequences were obtained from blood. This clonotype was obtained from a man older than 75 in good health. The CDR3 reads CASSSRSGNTDTQYF. As DNA, the CDR3 is TGTGCCAGCAGCTCCCGGAGCGGGAACACAGATACGCAGTATTTT.